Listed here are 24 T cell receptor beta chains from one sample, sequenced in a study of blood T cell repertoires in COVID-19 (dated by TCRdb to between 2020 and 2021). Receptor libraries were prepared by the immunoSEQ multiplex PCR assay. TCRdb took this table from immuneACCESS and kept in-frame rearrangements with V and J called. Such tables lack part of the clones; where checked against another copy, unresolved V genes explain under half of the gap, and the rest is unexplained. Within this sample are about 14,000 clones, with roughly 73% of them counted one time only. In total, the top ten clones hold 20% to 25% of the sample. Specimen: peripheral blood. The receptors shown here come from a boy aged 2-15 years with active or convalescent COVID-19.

The CDR3 protein is CASSPGDVLTF. In nucleotides, the CDR3 is TGTGCCAGCTCCCCGGGAGATGTCCTGACTTTC. The chain links TRBV25-1 to TRBJ2-6; TRBD2 might be the D (6 bases). V shed 8 bases and J shed 13 bases, with 12 bases lying between them. The CDR3 spans 11 residues. Germline CDR1 and CDR2: MGHDK and SYGVNS.

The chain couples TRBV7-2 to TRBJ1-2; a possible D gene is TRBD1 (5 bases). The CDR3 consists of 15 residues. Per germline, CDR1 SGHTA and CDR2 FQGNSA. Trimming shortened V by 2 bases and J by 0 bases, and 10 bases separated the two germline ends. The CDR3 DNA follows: TGTGCCAGCAGCTTAAGCGGGGGGGCTAACTATGGCTACACCTTC. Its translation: CASSLSGGANYGYTF.

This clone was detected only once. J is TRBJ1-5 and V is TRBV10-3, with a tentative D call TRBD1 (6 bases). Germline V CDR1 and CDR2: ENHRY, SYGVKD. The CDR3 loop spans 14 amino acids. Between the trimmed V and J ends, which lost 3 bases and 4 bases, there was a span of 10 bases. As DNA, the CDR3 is TGTGCCATCAGTGATCCAGGGGTAAATCAGCCCCAGCATTTT. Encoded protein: CAISDPGVNQPQHF.

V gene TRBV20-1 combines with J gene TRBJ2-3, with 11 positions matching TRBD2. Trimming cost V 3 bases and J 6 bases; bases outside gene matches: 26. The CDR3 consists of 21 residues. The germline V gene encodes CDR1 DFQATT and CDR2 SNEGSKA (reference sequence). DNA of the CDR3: TGCAGTGCTAGTCCGCTTCGTAGCCTAGCGGGGGGACCCCTCATGGTCGATACGCAGTATTTT. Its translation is CSASPLRSLAGGPLMVDTQYF.

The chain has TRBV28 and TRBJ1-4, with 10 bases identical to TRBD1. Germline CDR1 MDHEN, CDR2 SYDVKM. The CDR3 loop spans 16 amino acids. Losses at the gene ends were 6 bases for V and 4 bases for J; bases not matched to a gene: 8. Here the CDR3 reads CASRRRQGAINEKLFF. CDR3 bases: TGTGCCAGCAGACGTAGACAGGGGGCAATTAATGAAAAACTGTTTTTT.

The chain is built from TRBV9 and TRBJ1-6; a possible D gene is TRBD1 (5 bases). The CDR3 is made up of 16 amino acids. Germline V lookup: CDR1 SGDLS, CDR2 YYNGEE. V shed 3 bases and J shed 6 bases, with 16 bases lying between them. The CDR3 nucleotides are TGTGCCAGCAGCGAGACGCCCACAGGAATTAATTCACCCCTCCACTTT. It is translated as CASSETPTGINSPLHF.

CDR3 region: CASSLSSSTSGKFQFF. DNA for the CDR3: TGTGCCAGCAGCTTAAGCTCCTCTACTAGCGGGAAATTCCAGTTCTTC. The V call is TRBV7-9, the J call TRBJ2-1; 10 bases match TRBD2. The germline V gene has CDR1 SEHNR and CDR2 FQNEAQ (reference sequence). The V gene end was trimmed by 2 bases and the J gene end by 13 bases; junction bases not matched to a gene: 14. CDR3 length equals 16 residues.

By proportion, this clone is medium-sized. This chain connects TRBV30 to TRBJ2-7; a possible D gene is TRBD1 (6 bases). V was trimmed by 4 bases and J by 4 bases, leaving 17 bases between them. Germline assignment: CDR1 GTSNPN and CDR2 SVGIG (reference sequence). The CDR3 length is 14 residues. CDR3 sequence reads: CAWNAAGQSYEQYF. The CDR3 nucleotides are TGTGCCTGGAACGCCGCCGGACAGAGTTACGAGCAGTACTTC. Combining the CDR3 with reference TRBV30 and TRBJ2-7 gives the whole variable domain SQTIHQWPATLVQPVGSPLSLECTVEGTSNPNLYWYRQAAGRGLQLLFYSVGIGQISSEVPQNLSASRPQDRQFILSSKKLLLSDSGFYLCAWNAAGQSYEQYFGPGTRLTVT.

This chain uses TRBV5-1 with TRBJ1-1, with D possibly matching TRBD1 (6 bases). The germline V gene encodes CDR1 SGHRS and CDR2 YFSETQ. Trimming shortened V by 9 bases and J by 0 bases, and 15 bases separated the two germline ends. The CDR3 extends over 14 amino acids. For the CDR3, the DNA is TGCGCCACCCGAGGGGGGGGCCTGAACACTGAAGCTTTCTTT. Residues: CATRGGGLNTEAFF.

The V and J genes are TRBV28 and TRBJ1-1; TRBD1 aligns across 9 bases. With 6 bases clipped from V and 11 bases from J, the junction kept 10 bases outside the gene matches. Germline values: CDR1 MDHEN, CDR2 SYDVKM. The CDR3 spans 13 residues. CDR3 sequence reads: CASRPSGQGPAFF. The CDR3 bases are TGTGCCAGCAGACCGTCCGGACAGGGGCCGGCTTTCTTT.

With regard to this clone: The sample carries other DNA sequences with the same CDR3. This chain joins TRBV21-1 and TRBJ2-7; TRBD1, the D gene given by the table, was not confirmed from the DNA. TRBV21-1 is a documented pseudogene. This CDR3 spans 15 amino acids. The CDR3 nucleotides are TGTGCCAGCAGCAACTACAGGGGGCAAAGTGGGGAGCAGTACTTC. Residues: CASSNYRGQSGEQYF.

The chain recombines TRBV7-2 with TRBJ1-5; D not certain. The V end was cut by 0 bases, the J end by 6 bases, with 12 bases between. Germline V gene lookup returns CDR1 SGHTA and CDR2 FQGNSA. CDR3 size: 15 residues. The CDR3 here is CASSLAGRVSQPQHF. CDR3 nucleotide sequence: TGTGCCAGCAGCTTAGCGGGGAGAGTGAGTCAGCCCCAGCATTTT.

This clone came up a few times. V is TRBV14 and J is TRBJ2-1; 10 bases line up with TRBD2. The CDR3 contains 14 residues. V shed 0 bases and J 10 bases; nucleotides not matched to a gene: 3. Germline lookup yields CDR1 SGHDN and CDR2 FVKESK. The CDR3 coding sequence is TGTGCCAGCAGCCAAGAACTAGCGGGACTCGAGCAGTTCTTC. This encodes CASSQELAGLEQFF.

CDR3 region: CASSRSGTINSPLHF. CDR3 bases: TGTGCCAGCAGCCGCTCAGGAACGATTAATTCACCCCTCCACTTT. V is TRBV14 and J is TRBJ1-6; unclear D gene. Per germline, CDR1 SGHDN and CDR2 FVKESK. Trimming removed 4 bases at V and 6 bases at J, with 13 bases between. The CDR3 totals 15 residues.

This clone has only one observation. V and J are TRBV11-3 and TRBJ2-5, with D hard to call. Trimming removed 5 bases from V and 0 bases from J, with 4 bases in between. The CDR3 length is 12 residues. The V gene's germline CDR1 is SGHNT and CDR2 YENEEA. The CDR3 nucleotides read TGTGCCAGCAGCCTTAACCAAGAGACCCAGTACTTC. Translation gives CASSLNQETQYF.

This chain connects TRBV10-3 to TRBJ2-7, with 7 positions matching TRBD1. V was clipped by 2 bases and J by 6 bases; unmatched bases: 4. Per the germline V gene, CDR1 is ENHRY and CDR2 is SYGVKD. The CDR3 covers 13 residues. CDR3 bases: TGTGCCATCAGTGAGGCCTACAGGGGCGAGCAGTACGTC. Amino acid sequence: CAISEAYRGEQYV.

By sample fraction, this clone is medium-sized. The CDR3 nucleotides are TGTGCCAGCAGTGAACGGACAGCAATTAATTCACCCCTCCACTTT. This sequence encodes CASSERTAINSPLHF. The chain is built from TRBV6-1 and TRBJ1-6, with D perhaps TRBD1 (6 bases). V shed 2 bases and J shed 6 bases, with 11 bases lying between them. The CDR3 length is 15 residues. CDR1 is MNHNS and CDR2 is SASEGT in the germline V gene.

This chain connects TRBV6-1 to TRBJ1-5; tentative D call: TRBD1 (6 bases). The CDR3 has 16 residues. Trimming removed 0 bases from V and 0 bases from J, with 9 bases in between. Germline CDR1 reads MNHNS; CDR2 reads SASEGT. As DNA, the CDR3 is TGTGCCAGCAGTGAAGCGGGACACTTTAGCAATCAGCCCCAGCATTTT. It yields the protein CASSEAGHFSNQPQHF.

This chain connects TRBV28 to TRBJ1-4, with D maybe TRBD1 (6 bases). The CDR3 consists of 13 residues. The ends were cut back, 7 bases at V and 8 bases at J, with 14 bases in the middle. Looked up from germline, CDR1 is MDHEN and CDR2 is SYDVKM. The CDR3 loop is CASTTGNTEKLFF. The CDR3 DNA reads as TGTGCCAGCACAACAGGGAACACCGAAAAACTGTTTTTT. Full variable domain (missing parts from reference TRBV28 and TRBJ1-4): DVKVTQSSRYLVKRTGEKVFLECVQDMDHENMFWYRQDPGLGLRLIYFSYDVKMKEKGDIPEGYSVSREKKERFSLILESASTNQTSMYLCASTTGNTEKLFFGSGTQLSVL.

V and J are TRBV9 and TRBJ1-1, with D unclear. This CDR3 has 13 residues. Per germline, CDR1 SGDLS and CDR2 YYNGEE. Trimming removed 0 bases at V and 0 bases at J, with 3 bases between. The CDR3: CASSVGMNTEAFF. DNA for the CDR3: TGTGCCAGCAGCGTAGGTATGAACACTGAAGCTTTCTTT.

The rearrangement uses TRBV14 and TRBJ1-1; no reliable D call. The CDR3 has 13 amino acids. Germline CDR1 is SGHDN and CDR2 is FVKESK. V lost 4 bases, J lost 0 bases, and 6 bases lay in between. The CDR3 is CASSPSMNTEAFF. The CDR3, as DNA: TGTGCCAGCAGCCCCAGTATGAACACTGAAGCTTTCTTT.

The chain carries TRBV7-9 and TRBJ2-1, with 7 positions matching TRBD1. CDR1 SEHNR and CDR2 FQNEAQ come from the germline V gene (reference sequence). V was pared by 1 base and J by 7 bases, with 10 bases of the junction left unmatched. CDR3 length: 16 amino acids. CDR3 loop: CASSLGGTVLWNEQFF. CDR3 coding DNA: TGTGCCAGCAGCTTAGGAGGGACAGTCCTCTGGAATGAGCAGTTCTTC.

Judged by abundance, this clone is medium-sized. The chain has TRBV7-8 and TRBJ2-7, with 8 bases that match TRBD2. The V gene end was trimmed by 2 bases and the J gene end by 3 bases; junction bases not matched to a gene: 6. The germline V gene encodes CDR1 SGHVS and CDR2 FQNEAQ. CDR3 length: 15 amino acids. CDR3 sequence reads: CASSLFGTSVYEQYF. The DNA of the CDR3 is TGTGCCAGCAGCTTATTTGGGACTAGTGTCTACGAGCAGTACTTC.

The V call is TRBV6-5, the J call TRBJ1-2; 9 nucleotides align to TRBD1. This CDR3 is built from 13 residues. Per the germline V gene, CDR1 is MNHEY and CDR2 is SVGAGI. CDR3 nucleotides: TGTGCGGCCCGGGACAGGGTCGTCTATGGCTACACCTTC. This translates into CAARDRVVYGYTF.